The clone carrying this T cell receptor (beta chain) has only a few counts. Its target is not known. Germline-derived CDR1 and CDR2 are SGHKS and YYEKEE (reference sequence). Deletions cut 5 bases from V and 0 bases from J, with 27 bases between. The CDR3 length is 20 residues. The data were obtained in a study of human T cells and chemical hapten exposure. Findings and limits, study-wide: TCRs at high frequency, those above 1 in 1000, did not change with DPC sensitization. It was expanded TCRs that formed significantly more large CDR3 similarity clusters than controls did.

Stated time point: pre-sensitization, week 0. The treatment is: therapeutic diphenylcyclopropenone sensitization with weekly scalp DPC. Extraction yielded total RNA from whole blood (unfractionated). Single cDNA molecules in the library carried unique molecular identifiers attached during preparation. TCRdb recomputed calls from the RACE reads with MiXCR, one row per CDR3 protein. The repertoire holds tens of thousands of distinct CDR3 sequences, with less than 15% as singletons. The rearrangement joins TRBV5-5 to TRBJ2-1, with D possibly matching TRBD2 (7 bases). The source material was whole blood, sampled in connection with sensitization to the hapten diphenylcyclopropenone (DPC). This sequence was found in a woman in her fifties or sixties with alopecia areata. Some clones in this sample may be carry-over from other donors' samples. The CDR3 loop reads CASSSGGPISFLSSYNEQFF. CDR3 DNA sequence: TGTGCCAGCAGTTCCGGGGGGCCTATTTCCTTTTTGAGCTCCTACAATGAGCAGTTCTTC.